The 3 T cell receptor beta chains below were found in one sample sequenced in a study of T-cell memory formation after mild COVID-19. TCRdb used MiXCR to reprocess the 5' RACE reads, holding one entry per CDR3 protein. The repertoire holds about 150,000 distinct CDR3 sequences, with roughly 15% as singletons. The sequencing sample was made of PBMCs or a T cell subset sorted from them (not recorded which). The source is an adult woman who had mild COVID-19 (a few samples of this study predate the infection). Cell type and time point are not known.

This clonotype has a handful of counts. This chain joins TRBV7-8 and TRBJ2-3, with TRBD2 matching 10 bases. The V gene's germline CDR1 is SGHVS and CDR2 FQNEAQ. The CDR3 has 17 amino acids. V lost 1 base, J lost 2 bases, and 6 bases stayed unmatched. The CDR3 loop reads CASSLVVSGGPTDTQYF. CDR3 sequence (DNA): TGTGCCAGCAGCTTAGTAGTTAGCGGGGGGCCCACAGATACGCAGTATTTT.

This clonotype has more than one count but fewer than ten. The chain recombines TRBV7-9 with TRBJ2-3; D is undetermined. The germline V and J ends were trimmed by 4 bases and 4 bases, with 18 bases remaining between them. Germline V gene lookup returns CDR1 SEHNR and CDR2 FQNEAQ (reference sequence). The CDR3 consists of 16 residues. DNA for the CDR3: TGTGCCAGCAGCTCCTCGGTAGGGTCAGAAGCAGATACGCAGTATTTT. Translated: CASSSSVGSEADTQYF.

The gene calls are TRBV7-9 and TRBJ2-4, with TRBD1 matching over 8 bases. Per germline, CDR1 SEHNR and CDR2 FQNEAQ (reference sequence). The CDR3 extends over 15 amino acids. V shed 4 bases and J 7 bases; nucleotides not matched to a gene: 9. The CDR3 DNA reads as TGTGCCAGCAGCTGGCCGGGACAGGAGGGTAACATTCAGTACTTC. Residues: CASSWPGQEGNIQYF.